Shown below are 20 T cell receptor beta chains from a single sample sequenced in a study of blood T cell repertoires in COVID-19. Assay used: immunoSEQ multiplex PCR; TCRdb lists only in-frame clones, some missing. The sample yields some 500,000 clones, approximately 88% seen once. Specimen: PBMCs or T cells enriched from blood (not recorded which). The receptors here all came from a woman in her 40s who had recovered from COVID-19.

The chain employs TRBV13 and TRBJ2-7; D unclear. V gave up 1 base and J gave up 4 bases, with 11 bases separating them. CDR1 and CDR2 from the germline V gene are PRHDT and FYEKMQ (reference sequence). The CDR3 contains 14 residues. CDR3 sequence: CASSLARRRYEQYF. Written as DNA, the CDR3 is TGTGCCAGCAGCTTAGCACGGAGAAGGTACGAGCAGTACTTC.

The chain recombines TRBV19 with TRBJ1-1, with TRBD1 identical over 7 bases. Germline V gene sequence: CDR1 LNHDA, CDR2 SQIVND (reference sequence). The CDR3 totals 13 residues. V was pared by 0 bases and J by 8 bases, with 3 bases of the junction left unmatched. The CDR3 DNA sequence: TGTGCCAGTAGTATAGACAGGGGGTACGAAGCTTTCTTT. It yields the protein CASSIDRGYEAFF.

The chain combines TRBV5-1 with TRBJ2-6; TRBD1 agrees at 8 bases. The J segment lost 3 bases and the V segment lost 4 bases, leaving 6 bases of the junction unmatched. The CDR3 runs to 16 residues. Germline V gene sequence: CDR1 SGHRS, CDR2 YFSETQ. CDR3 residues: CASSQGQGGGANVLTF. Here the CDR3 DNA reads TGCGCCAGCAGCCAAGGACAGGGTGGTGGGGCCAACGTCCTGACTTTC.

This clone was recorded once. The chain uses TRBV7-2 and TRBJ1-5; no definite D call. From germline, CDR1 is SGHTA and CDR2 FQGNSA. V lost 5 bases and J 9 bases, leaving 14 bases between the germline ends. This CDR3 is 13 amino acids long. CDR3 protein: CASSPTWEAPQHF. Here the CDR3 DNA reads TGTGCCAGCAGCCCGACCTGGGAGGCGCCCCAGCATTTT.

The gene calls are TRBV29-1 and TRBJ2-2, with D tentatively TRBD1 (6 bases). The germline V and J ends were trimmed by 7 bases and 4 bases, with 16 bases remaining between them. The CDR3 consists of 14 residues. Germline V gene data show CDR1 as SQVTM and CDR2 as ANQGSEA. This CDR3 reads CSGLNRAGTGELFF. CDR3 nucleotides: TGCAGCGGTCTCAACAGGGCCGGCACCGGGGAGCTGTTTTTT.

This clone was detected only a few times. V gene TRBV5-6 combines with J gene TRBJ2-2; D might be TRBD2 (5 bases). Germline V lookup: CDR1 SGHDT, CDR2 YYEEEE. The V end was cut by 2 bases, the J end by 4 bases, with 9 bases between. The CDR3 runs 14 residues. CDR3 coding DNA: TGTGCCAGCAGCTTCGCTAGCATCACCGGGGAGCTGTTTTTT. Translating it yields CASSFASITGELFF.

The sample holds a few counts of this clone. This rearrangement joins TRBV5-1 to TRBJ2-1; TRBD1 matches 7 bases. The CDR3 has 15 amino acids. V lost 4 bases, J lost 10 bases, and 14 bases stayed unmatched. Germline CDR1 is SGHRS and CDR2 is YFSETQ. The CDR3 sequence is CASSPGTALTPEQFF. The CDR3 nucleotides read TGCGCCAGCAGCCCCGGGACAGCCTTAACTCCGGAGCAGTTCTTC.

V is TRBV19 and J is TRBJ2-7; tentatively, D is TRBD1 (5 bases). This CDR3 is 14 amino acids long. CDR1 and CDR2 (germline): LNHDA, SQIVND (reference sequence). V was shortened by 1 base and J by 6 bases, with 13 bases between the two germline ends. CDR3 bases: TGTGCCAGTAGTATAGGGACACGCCGTCTCGAGCAGTACTTC. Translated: CASSIGTRRLEQYF.

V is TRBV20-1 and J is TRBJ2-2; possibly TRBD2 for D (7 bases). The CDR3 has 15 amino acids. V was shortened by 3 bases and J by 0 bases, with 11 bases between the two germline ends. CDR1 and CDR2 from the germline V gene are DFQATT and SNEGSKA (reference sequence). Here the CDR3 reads CSASWGGSNTGELFF. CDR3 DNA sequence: TGCAGTGCTAGTTGGGGGGGCTCGAACACCGGGGAGCTGTTTTTT.

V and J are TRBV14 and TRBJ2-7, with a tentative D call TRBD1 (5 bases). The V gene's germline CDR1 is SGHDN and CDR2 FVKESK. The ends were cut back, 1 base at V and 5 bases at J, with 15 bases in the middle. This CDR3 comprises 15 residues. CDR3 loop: CASSQGQGKSDEQYF. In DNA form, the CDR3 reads TGTGCCAGCAGCCAAGGCCAGGGTAAAAGCGACGAGCAGTACTTC.

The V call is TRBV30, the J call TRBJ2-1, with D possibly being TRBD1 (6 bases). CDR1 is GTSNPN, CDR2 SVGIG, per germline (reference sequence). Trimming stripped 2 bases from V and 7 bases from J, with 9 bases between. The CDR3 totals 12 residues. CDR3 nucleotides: TGTGCCTGGAGTAGACAGGTTAATGAGCAGTTCTTC. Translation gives CAWSRQVNEQFF.

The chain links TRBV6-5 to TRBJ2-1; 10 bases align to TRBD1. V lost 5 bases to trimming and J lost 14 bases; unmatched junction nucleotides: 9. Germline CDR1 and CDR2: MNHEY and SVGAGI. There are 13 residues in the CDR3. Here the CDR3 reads CASSQTGTGEKFF. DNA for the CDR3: TGTGCCAGCAGTCAGACGGGGACAGGGGAAAAGTTCTTC.

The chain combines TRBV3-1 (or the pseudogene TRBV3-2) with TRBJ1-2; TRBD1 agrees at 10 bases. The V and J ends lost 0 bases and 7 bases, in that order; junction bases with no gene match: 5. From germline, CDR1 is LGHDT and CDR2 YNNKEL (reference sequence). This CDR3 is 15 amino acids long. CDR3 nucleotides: TGTGCCAGCAGCCAAGATTGGGGACAGGGGCTTGGCTACACCTTC. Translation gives CASSQDWGQGLGYTF.

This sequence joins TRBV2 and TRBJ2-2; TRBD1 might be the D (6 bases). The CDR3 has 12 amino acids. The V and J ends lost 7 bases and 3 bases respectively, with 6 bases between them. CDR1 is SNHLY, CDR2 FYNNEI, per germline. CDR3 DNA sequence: TGTGCCAGCACAGGGGACACCGGGGAGCTGTTTTTT. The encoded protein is CASTGDTGELFF.

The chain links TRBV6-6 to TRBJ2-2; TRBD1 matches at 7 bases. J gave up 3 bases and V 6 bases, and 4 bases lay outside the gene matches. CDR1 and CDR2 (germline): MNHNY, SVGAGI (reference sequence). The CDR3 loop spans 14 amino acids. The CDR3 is CASRRQGYTGELFF. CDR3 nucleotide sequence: TGTGCCAGCAGAAGACAGGGATACACCGGGGAGCTGTTTTTT.

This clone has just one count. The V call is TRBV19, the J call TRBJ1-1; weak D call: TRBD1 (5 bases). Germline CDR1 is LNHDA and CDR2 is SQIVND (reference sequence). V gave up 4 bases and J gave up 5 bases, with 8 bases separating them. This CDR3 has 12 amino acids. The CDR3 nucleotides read TGTGCCAGTAGTAGTGGGGGGACTGAAGCTTTCTTT. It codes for CASSSGGTEAFF.

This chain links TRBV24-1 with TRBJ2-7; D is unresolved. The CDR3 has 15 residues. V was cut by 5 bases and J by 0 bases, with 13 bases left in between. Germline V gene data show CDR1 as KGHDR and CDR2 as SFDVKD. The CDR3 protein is CATSGGAESSYEQYF. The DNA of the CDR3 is TGTGCCACCAGTGGAGGCGCAGAATCCTCCTACGAGCAGTACTTC.

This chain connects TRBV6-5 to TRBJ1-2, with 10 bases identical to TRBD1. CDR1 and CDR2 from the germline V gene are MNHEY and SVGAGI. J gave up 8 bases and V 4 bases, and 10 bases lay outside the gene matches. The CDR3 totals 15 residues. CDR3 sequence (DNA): TGTGCCAGCAGTTCCGACAGGGGGCGGATGGGGGGCTACACCTTC. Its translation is CASSSDRGRMGGYTF.

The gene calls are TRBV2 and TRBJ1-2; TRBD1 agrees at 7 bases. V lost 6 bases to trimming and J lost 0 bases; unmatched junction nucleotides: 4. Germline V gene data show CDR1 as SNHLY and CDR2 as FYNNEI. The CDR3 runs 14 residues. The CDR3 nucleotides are TGTGCCAGCAGGAACAGGGGAGCTAACTATGGCTACACCTTC. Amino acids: CASRNRGANYGYTF.

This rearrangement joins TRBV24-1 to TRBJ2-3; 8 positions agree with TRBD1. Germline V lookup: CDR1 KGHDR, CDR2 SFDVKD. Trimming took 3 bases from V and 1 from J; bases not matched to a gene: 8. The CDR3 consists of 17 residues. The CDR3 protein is CATSDPHRGEGTDTQYF. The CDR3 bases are TGTGCCACCAGTGATCCGCACAGGGGGGAGGGCACAGATACGCAGTATTTT.